Sequencing of this T cell receptor (beta chain) was carried out in a study of blood T cell repertoires in COVID-19. Germline-derived CDR1 and CDR2 are LGHNA and YSLEER. CDR3 length: 15 amino acids. Between the trimmed V and J ends, which lost 2 bases and 3 bases, there was a span of 11 bases. Assay: immunoSEQ multiplex PCR; the TCRdb copy retains only in-frame clones and omits some. The top ten clones hold approximately 8.4% of a sample with a few hundred thousand clones, around 86% of them seen once. The sequence came from a woman older than 75 with COVID-19, enrolled during active disease. The specimen sequenced was peripheral blood. The chain recombines TRBV4-3 with TRBJ1-5; D is undetermined. CDR3 DNA: TGCGCCAGCAGCCAACGCTACCCCCTCAATCAGCCCCAGCATTTT. It codes for CASSQRYPLNQPQHF.